Sequencing of this T cell receptor beta chain was carried out in a study of OX40 agonist ivuxolimab in advanced cancers. Background on the study: The mean age was approximately 60 years, ranging from about 23 to 79, with about four fifths of participants male. Study-wide points: On average, a greater number of expanded clones characterised CD8+ T cells relative to CD4+.

Trimming at V came to 5 bases and at J to 5 bases, leaving 8 bases not matched to a gene. CDR3 size: 15 residues. CDR1 GTSNPN and CDR2 SVGIG come from the germline V gene (reference sequence). This clone was found once. The antigen is unknown. Only in-frame clones appear in the TCRdb table, and some are missing; sequencing was by immunoSEQ multiplex PCR. Counted here are roughly 120,000 clones, approximately 89% occurring once; the ten biggest clones make up 0.25% to 0.3%. The chain combines TRBV30 with TRBJ2-3; 12 bases line up with TRBD2. This TCR was sampled from an adult with an advanced solid tumor such as melanoma, head and neck, liver or kidney cancer. The sample was CD4+ or CD8+ T cells sorted from blood, taken in a trial of the OX40 agonist ivuxolimab. CDR3 nucleotides: TGTGCCTGGGGGAGACTAGCGGGAGTTTTAGATACGCAGTATTTT. Amino acid sequence: CAWGRLAGVLDTQYF.